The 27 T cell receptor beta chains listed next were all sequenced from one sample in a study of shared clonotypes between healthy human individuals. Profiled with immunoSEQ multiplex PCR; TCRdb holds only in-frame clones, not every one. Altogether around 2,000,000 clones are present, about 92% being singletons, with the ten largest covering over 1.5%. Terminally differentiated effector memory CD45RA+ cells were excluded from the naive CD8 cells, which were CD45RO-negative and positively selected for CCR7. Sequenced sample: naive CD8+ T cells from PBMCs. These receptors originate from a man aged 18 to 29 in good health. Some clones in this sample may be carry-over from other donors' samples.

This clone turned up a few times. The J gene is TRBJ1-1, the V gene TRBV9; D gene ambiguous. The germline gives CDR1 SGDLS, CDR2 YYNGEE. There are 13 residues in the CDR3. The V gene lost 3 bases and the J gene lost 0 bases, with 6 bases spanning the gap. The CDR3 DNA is TGTGCCAGCAGCGACGACTTGAACACTGAAGCTTTCTTT. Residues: CASSDDLNTEAFF.

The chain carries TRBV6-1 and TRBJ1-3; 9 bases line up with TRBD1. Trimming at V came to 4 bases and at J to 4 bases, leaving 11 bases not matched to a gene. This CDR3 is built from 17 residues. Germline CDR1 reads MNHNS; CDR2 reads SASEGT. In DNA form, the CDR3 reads TGTGCCAGCAGTGCCTTTGGACAGGGGCTGGGAGGAAACACCATATATTTT. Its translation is CASSAFGQGLGGNTIYF.

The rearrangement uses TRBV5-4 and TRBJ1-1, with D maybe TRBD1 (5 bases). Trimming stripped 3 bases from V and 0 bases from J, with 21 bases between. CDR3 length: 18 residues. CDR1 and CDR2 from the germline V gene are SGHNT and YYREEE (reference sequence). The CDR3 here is CASSSRPPGGSVNTEAFF. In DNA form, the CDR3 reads TGTGCCAGCAGCTCGCGGCCCCCCGGGGGATCGGTGAACACTGAAGCTTTCTTT.

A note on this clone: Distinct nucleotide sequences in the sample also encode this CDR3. CDR3 bases: TGTGCCAGCAGTTATGGCACTTACAATGAGCAGTTCTTC. Translating it yields CASSYGTYNEQFF. This chain links TRBV27 with TRBJ2-1; D unclear. The V gene lost 4 bases and the J gene lost 4 bases, with 8 bases spanning the gap. This CDR3 is built from 13 residues. Germline V gives CDR1 MNHEY, CDR2 SMNVEV (reference sequence).

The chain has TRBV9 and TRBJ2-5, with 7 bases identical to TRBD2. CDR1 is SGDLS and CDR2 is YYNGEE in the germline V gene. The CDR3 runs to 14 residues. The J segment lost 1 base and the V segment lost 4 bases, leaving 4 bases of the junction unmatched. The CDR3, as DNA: TGTGCCAGCAGCTCGGGACTAACCCAAGAGACCCAGTACTTC. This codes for CASSSGLTQETQYF.

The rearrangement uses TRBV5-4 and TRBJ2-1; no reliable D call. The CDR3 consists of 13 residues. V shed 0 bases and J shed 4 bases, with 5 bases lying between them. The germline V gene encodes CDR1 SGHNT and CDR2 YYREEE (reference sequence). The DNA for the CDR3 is TGTGCCAGCAGCTTGGACGCGTACAATGAGCAGTTCTTC. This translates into CASSLDAYNEQFF.

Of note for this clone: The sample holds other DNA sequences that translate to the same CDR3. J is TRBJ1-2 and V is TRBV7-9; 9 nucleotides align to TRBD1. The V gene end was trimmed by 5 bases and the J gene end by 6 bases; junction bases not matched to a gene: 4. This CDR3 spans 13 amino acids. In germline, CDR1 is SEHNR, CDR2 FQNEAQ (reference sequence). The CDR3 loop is CASSPGTGHGYTF. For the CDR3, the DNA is TGTGCCAGCAGCCCCGGGACAGGGCATGGCTACACCTTC. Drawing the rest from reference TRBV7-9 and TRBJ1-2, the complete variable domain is DTGVSQNPRHKITKRGQNVTFRCDPISEHNRLYWYRQTLGQGPEFLTYFQNEAQLEKSRLLSDRFSAERPKGSFSTLEIQRTEQGDSAMYLCASSPGTGHGYTFGSGTRLTVV.

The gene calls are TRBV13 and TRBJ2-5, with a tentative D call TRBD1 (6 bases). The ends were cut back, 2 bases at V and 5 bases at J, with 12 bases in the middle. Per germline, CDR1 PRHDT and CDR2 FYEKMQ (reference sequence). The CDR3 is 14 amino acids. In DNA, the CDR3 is TGTGCCAGCAGCTTACCAGGGGTGGGTGAGACCCAGTACTTC. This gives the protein CASSLPGVGETQYF.

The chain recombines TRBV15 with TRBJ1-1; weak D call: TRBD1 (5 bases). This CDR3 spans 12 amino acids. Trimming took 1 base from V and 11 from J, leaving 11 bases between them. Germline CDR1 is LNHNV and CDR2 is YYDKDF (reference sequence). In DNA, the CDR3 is TGTGCCACCAGCAGAGTTGAGGGGTCGGCTTTCTTT. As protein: CATSRVEGSAFF.

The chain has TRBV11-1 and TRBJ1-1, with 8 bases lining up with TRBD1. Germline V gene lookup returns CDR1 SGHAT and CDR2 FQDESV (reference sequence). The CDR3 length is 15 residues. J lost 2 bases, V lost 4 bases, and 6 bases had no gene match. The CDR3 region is CASSSSGQVNTEAFF. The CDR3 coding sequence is TGTGCCAGCAGCTCGTCGGGACAGGTCAACACTGAAGCTTTCTTT.

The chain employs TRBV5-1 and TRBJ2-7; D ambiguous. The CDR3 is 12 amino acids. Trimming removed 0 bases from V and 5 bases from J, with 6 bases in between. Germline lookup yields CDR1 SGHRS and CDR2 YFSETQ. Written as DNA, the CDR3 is TGCGCCAGCAGCTTGGCTTTAGACGAGCAGTACTTC. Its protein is CASSLALDEQYF.

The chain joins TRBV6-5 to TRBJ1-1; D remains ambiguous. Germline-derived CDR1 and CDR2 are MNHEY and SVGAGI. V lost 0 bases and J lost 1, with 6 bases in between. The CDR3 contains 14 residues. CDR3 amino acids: CASSYSFKNTEAFF. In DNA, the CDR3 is TGTGCCAGCAGTTACTCTTTTAAGAACACTGAAGCTTTCTTT.

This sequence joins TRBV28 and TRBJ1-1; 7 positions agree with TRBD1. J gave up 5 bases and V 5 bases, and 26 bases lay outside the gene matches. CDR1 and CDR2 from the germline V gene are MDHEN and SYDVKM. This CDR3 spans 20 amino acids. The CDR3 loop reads CASSASGTVGIGRVLTEAFF. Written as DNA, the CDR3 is TGTGCCAGCAGTGCCTCCGGGACAGTAGGAATAGGTCGCGTTTTGACTGAAGCTTTCTTT.

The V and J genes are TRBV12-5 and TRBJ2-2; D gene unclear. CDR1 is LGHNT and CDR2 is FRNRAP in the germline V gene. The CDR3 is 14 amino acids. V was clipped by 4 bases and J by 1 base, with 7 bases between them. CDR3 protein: CASGYLQNTGELFF. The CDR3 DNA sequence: TGTGCTAGTGGTTACCTCCAGAACACCGGGGAGCTGTTTTTT.

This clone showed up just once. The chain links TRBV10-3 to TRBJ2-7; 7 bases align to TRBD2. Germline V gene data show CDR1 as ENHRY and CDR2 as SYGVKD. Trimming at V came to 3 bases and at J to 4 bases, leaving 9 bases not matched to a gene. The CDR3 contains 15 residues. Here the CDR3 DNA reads TGTGCCATCAGTGATGTGGGTAGCGGGCCGTACGAGCAGTACTTC. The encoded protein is CAISDVGSGPYEQYF.

The chain's CDR3 is CASSSGPAEEETQYF. CDR3 in DNA: TGTGCCAGTAGTTCAGGGCCAGCTGAGGAAGAGACCCAGTACTTC. This rearrangement joins TRBV19 to TRBJ2-5; D may be TRBD1 (5 bases). Deletions cut 5 bases from V and 3 bases from J, with 16 bases between. This CDR3 is built from 15 residues. The germline CDR1 and CDR2 sequences are LNHDA and SQIVND (reference sequence).

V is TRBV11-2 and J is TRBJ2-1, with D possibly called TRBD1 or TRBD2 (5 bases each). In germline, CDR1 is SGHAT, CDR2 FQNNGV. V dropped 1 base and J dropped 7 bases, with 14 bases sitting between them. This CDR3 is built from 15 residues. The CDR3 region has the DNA TGTGCCAGCAGCTTAGCAGGGACCAGGGCAAATGAGCAGTTCTTC. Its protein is CASSLAGTRANEQFF.

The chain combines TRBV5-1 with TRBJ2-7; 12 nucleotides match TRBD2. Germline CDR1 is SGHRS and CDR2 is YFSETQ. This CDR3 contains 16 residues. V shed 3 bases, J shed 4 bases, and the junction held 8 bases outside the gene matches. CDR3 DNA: TGCGCCAGCAGCTGGAATCCCGGGACTAGCGGGTACGAGCAGTACTTC. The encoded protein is CASSWNPGTSGYEQYF.

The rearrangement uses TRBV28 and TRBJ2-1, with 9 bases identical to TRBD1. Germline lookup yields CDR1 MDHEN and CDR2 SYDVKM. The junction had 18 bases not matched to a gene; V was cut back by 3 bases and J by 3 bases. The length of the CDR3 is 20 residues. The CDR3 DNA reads TGTGCCAGCAGTTTGTTCCCCCGGACAGGGGCGACTGATTACTACAATGAGCAGTTCTTC. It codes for CASSLFPRTGATDYYNEQFF.

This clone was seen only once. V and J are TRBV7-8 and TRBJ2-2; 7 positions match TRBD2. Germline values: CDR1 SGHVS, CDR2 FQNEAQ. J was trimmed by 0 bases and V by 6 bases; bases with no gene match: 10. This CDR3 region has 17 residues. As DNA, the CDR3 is TGTGCCAGCAGACATAATCGGGACTACCCGAACACCGGGGAGCTGTTTTTT. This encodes CASRHNRDYPNTGELFF.

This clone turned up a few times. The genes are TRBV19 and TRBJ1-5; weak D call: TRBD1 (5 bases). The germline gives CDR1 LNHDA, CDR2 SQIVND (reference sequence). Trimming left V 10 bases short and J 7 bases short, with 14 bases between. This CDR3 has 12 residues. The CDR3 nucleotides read TGTGCCATCAGCACTTGGGGGCAGCCCCAGCATTTT. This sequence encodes CAISTWGQPQHF.

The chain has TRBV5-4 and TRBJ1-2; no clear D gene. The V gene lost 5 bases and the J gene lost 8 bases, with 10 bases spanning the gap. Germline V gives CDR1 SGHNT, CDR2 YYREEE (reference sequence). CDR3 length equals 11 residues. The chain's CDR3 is CASSKGFGYTF. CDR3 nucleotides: TGTGCCAGCAGTAAAGGCTTCGGCTACACCTTC.

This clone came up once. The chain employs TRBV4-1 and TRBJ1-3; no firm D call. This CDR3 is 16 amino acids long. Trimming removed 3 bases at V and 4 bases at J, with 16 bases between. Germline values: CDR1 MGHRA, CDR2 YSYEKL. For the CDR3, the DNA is TGCGCCAGCAGCCACTCCCAAACGCGGGCCGGAAACACCATATATTTT. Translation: CASSHSQTRAGNTIYF.

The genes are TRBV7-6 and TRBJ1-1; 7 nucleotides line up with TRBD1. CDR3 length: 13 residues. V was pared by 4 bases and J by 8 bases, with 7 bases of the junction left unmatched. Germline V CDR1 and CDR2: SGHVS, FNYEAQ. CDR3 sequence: CASSSSFRGEAFF. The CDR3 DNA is TGTGCCAGCAGCTCAAGCTTCAGGGGGGAAGCTTTCTTT.

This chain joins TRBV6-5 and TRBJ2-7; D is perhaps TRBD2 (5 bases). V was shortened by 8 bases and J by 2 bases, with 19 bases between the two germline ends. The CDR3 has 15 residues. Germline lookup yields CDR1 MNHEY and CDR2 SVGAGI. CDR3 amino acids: CASRAYPHGTYEQYF. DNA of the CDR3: TGTGCCAGCCGCGCGTACCCACACGGGACCTACGAGCAGTACTTC.

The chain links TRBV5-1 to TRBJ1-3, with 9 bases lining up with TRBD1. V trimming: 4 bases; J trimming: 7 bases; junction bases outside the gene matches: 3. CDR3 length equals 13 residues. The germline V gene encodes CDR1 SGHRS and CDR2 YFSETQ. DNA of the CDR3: TGCGCCAGCAGCATTGGACAGGGGAACACCATATATTTT. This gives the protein CASSIGQGNTIYF. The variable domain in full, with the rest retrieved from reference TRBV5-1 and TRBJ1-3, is KAGVTQTPRYLIKTRGQQVTLSCSPISGHRSVSWYQQTPGQGLQFLFEYFSETQRNKGNFPGRFSGRQFSNSRSEMNVSTLELGDSALYLCASSIGQGNTIYFGEGSWLTVV.

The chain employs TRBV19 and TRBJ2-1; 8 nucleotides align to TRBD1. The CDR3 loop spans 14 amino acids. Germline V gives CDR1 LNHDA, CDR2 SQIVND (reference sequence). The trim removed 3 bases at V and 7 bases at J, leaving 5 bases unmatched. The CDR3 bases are TGTGCCAGTAGTATGGGGACAGGCGGGAATGAGCAGTTCTTC. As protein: CASSMGTGGNEQFF.